At least ten counts were recorded for the clone carrying this T cell receptor beta chain. Healthy Caucasians from Russia aged 6 to 90 served as donors. Staff drew around 10 milliliters of peripheral blood from each donor. Each sample used at least 6.5 million PBMCs. With a J-beta primer mix and a sample-barcoded 5' primer, a second PCR ran roughly 6 to 12 cycles. MiXCR was run by TCRdb on the 5' RACE reads, yielding one entry per CDR3 protein. The sample carries approximately 290,000 distinct CDR3 sequences, around 30% recorded once. The data derive from a study of blood T cells in healthy people across ages. Overall study: Template switching picked up about one barcoded beta molecule for each two T cells.

The CDR3 is 16 amino acids. CDR1 and CDR2 (germline): MDHEN, SYDVKM. J lost 6 bases, V lost 7 bases, and 9 bases had no gene match. The V call is TRBV28, the J call TRBJ2-2, with TRBD2 identical over 12 bases. Sequencing used blood. The receptor comes from an older woman in good health. The CDR3 spells CASTQTSGSVPGELFF. CDR3 sequence (DNA): TGTGCCAGCACCCAGACTAGCGGGAGCGTCCCCGGGGAGCTGTTTTTT.